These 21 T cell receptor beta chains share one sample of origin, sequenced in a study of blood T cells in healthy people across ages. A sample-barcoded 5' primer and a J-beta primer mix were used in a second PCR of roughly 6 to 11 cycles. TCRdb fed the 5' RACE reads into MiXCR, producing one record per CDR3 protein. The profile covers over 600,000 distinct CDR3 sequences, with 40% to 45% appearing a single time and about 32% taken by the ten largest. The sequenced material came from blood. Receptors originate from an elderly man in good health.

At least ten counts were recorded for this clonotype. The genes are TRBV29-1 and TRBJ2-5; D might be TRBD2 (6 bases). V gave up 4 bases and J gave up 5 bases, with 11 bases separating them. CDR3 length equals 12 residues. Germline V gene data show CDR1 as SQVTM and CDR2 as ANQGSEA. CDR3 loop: CSVAEGHETQYF. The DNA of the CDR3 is TGCAGCGTTGCGGAGGGCCACGAGACCCAGTACTTC.

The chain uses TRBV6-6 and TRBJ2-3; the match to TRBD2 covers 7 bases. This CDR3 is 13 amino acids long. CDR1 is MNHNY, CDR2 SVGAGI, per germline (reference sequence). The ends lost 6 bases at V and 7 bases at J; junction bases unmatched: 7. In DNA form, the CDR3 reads TGTGCCAGCAGGGCGGGGGATGGGAATACGCAGTATTTT. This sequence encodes CASRAGDGNTQYF.

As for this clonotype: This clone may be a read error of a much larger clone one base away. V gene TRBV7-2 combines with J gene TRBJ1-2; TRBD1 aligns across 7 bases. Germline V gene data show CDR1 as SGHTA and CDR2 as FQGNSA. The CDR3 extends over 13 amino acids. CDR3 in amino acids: CASRTGARDGHTF. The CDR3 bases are TGTGCCAGCAGAACAGGGGCCAGGGATGGCCACACCTTC.

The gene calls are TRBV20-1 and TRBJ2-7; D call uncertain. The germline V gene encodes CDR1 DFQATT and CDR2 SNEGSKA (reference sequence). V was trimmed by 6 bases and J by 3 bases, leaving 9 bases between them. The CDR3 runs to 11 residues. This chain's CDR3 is CSASRVYEQYF. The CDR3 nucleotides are TGCAGTGCGAGTAGAGTCTACGAGCAGTACTTC.

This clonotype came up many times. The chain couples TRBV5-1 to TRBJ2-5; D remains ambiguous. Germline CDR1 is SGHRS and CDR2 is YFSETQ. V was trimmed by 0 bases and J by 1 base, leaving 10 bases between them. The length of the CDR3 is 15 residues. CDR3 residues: CASSLAFQVQETQYF. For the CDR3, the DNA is TGCGCCAGCAGCTTGGCATTTCAGGTCCAAGAGACCCAGTACTTC.

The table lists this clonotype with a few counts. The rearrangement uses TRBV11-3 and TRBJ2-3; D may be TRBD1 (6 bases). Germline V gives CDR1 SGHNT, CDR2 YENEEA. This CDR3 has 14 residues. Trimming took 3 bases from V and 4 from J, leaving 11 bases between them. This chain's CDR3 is CASSFRTGPDTQYF. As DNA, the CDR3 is TGTGCCAGCAGCTTCAGAACAGGGCCAGATACGCAGTATTTT.

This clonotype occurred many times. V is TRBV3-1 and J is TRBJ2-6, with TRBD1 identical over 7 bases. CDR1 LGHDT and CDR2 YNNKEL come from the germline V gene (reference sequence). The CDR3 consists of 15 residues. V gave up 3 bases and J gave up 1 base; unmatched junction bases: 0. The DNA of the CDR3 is TGTGCCAGCAGCCAGGGACAGTCTGGGGCCAACGTCCTGACTTTC. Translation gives CASSQGQSGANVLTF.

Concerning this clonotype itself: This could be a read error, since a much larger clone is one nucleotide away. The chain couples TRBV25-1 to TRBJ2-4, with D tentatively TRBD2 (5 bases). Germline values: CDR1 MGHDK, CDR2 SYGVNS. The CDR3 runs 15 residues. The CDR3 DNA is TGTGCCAGCAGTGGGGTCAGCCTAGCCAAAAACATTCGGTACTTC. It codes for CASSGVSLAKNIRYF.

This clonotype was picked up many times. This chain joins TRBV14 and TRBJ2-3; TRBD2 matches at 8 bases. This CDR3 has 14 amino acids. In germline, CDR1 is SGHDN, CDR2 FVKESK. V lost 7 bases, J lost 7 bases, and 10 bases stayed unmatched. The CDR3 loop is CASTSGLERHTQYF. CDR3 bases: TGTGCCAGCACCTCGGGACTAGAACGACATACGCAGTATTTT. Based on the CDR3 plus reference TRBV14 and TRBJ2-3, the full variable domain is EAGVTQFPSHSVIEKGQTVTLRCDPISGHDNLYWYRRVMGKEIKFLLHFVKESKQDESGMPNNRFLAERTGGTYSTLKVQPAELEDSGVYFCASTSGLERHTQYFGPGTRLTVL.

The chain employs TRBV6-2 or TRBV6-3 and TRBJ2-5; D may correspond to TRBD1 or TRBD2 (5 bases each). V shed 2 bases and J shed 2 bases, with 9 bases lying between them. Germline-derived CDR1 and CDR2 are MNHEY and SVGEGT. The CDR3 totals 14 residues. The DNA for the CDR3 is TGTGCCAGCAGTTACGGGGGACCTCAAGAGACCCAGTACTTC. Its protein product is CASSYGGPQETQYF.

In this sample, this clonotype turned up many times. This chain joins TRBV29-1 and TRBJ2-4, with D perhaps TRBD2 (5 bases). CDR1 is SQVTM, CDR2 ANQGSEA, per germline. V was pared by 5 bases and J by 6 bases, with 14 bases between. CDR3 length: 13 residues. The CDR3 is CSVYGDSGNIQYF. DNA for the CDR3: TGCAGCGTTTACGGGGATTCAGGAAACATTCAGTACTTC.

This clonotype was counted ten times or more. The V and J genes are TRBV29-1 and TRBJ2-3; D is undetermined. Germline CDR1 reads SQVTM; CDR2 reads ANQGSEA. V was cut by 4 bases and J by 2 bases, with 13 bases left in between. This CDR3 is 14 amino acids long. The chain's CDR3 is CSVGSQFYTDTQYF. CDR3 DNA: TGCAGCGTTGGGAGCCAGTTTTACACAGATACGCAGTATTTT.

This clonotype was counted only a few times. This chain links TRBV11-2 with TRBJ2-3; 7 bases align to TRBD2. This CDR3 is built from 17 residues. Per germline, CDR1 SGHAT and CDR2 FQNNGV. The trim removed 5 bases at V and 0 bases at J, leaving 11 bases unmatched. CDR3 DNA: TGTGCCAGCAGCCATGAAGCGGGGAAGCTTAGCACAGATACGCAGTATTTT. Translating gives CASSHEAGKLSTDTQYF.

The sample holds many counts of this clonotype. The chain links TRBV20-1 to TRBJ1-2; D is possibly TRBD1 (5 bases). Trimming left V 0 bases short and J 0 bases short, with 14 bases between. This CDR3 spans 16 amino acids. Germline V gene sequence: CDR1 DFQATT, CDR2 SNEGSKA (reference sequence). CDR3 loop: CSARDAAGFSNYGYTF. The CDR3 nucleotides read TGCAGTGCTAGAGACGCAGCAGGGTTTTCTAACTATGGCTACACCTTC.

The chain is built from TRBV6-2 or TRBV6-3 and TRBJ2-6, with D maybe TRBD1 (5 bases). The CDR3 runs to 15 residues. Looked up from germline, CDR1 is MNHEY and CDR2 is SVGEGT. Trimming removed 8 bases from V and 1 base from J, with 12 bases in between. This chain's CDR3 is CASADSGSGANVLTF. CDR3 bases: TGTGCCAGCGCAGATTCAGGGTCTGGGGCCAACGTCCTGACTTTC.

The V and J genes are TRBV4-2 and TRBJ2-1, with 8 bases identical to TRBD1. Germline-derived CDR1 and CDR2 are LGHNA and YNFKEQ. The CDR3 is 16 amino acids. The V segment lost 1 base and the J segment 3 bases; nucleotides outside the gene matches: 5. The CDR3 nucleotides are TGTGCCAGCAGCCAAGTTTCAGGGGGCGGCTACAATGAGCAGTTCTTC. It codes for CASSQVSGGGYNEQFF.

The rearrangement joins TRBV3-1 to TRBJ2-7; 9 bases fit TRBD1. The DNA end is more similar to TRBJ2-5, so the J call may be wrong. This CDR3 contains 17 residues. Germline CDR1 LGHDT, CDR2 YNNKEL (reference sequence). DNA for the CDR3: TGTGCCAGCAGCCAAGTTCCGGGACAGGGAAGTAAAGAGACCCAGTACTTC. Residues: CASSQVPGQGSKETQYF.

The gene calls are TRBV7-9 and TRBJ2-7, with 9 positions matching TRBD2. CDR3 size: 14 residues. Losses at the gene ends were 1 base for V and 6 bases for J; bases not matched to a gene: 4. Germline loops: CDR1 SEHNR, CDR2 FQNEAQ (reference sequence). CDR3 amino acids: CASSLVLAGSEQYF. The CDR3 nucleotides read TGTGCCAGCAGCTTAGTTCTAGCGGGGAGCGAGCAGTACTTC.

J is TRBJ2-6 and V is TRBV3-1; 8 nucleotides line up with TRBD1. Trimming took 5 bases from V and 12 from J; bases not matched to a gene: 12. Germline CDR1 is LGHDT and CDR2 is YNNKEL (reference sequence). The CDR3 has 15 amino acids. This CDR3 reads CASSTTYTGGVVLTF. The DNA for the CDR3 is TGTGCCAGCAGCACCACATACACAGGGGGTGTCGTCCTGACTTTC.

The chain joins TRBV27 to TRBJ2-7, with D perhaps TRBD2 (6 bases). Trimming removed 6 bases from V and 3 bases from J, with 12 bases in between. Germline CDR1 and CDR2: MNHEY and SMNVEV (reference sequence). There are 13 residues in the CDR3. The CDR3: CASRGSGYYEQYF. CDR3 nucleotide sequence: TGTGCCAGCAGAGGTAGCGGTTACTACGAGCAGTACTTC.

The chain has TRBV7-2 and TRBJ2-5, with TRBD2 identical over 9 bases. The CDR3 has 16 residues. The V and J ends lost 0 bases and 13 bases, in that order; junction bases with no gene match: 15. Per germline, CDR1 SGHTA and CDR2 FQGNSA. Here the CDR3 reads CASSLAGRGGSTKSYF. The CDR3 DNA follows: TGTGCCAGCAGCTTAGCGGGGCGGGGGGGTTCTACGAAATCGTACTTC.